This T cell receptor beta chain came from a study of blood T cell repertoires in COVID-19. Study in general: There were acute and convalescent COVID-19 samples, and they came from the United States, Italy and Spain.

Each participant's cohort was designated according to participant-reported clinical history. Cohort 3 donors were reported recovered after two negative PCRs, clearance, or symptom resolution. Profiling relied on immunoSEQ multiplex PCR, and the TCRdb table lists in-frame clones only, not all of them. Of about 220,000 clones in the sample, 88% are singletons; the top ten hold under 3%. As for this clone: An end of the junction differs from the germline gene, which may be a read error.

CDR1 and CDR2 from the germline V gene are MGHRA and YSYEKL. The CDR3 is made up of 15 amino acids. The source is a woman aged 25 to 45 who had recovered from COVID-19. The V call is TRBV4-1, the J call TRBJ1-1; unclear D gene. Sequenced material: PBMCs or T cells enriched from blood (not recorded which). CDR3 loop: CASSQPLNINSEAFF. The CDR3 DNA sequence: TGCGCCAGCAGCCAACCCTTAAACATCAACAGTGAAGCTTTCTTT.